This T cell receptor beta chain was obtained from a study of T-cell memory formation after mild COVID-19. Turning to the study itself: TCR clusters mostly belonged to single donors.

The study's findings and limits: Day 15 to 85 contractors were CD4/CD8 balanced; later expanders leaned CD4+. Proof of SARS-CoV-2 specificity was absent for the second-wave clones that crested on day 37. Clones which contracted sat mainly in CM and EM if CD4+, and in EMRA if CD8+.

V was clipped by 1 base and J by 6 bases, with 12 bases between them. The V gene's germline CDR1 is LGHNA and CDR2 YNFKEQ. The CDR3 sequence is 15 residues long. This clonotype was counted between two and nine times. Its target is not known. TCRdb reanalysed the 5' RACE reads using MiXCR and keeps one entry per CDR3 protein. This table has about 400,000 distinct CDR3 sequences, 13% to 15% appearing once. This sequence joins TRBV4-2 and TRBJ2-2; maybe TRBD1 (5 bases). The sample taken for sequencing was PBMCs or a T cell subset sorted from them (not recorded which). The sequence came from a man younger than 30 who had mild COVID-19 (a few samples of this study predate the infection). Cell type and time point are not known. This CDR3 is CASSQGRQGPGELFF. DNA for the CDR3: TGTGCCAGCAGCCAAGGACGGCAGGGCCCCGGGGAGCTGTTTTTT.